This T cell receptor beta chain was observed in a study of T cells after yellow fever vaccination. The study made its TCR cDNA through 5'RACE template switching. That step introduced a universal primer site along with UMIs. A single record per CDR3 protein comes from TCRdb applying MiXCR to the 5' RACE reads. The sample lists around 590,000 distinct CDR3 sequences; 9% to 15% were seen once. The study, taken as a whole, reports: The secondary response showed a weaker magnitude and a faster peak, day 5 versus 15. It was a small share of clonotypes that appeared in both CD4 and CD8 compartments.

This CDR3 contains 16 residues. V was shortened by 0 bases and J by 3 bases, with 13 bases between the two germline ends. Germline V CDR1 and CDR2: SGDLS, YYNGEE. Regarding this clonotype: Its antigen remains unknown.

This rearrangement joins TRBV9 to TRBJ2-1; a possible D gene is TRBD1 (7 bases). This sample comprised PBMCs, obtained on the day of the yellow fever booster vaccination. This clonotype originated in a man under 40 who received the YFV17D yellow fever vaccine. In DNA form, the CDR3 reads TGTGCCAGCAGCGTAGGTCTTCAGGGGGGCTACAATGAGCAGTTCTTC. Translating gives CASSVGLQGGYNEQFF. Full variable domain (outside the CDR3, taken from reference TRBV9 and TRBJ2-1): DSGVTQTPKHLITATGQRVTLRCSPRSGDLSVYWYQQSLDQGLQFLIQYYNGEERAKGNILERFSAQQFPDLHSELNLSSLELGDSALYFCASSVGLQGGYNEQFFGPGTRLTVL.